This entry concerns a single T cell receptor beta chain. The CDR3 length is 14 residues. V lost 4 bases and J lost 1, with 11 bases in between. Germline V gene sequence: CDR1 SGHNT, CDR2 YYREEE (reference sequence). The record originates from a study of cytomegalovirus exposure and HLA in healthy donors. Both 60 Vbeta primers and 13 Jbeta primers went into the PCR. Some clones are missing from TCRdb's copy, which holds only in-frame ones; the method was immunoSEQ multiplex PCR. The sample table sets out around 140,000 clones. Sequences were obtained from PBMCs. The clonotype comes from a woman in her forties in good health and CMV-seropositive. This chain links TRBV5-4 with TRBJ2-5, with D perhaps matching TRBD1 (6 bases). CDR3 DNA: TGTGCCAGCAGCCGAAACAGGGTCCAAGAGACCCAGTACTTC. Residues: CASSRNRVQETQYF.